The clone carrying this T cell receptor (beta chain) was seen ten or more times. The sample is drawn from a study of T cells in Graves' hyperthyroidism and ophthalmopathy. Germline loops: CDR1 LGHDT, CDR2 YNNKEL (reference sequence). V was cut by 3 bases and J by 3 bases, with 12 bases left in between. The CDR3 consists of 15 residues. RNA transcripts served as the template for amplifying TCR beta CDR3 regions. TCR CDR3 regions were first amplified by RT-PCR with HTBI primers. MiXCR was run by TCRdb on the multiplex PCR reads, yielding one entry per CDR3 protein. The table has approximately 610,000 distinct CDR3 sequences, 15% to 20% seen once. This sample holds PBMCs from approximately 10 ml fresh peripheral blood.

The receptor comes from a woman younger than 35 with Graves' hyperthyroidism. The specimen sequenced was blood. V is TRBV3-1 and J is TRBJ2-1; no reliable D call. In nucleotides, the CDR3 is TGTGCCAGCAGCCAGATACGGGCCCTCTACAATGAGCAGTTCTTC. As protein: CASSQIRALYNEQFF.